This T cell receptor (beta chain) emerged from a study of shared clonotypes between healthy human individuals. The wider study: Participating donors consisted of a couple of women and a few men aged 18 to 49.

The study, taken as a whole, reports: A handful of donors shared roughly 5% of their naive CD4 clonotypes.

Libraries were prepared by immunoSEQ multiplex PCR; TCRdb keeps only in-frame clonotypes and omits some of them. The table has roughly 1,600,000 clones, about 98.5% seen once; the top ten hold roughly 0.35%. Trimming left V 0 bases short and J 3 bases short, with 16 bases between. Germline V gene lookup returns CDR1 LGHNA and CDR2 YNFKEQ. CDR3 length equals 17 residues. This clone has just one count. Its antigen is still unknown. The TCR comes from a man between 25 and 39 years old in good health. The sequenced material came from naive CD4+ T cells sorted from blood. The subset is: CD45RA+ positively selected. The chain carries TRBV4-2 and TRBJ2-3; D is perhaps TRBD2 (6 bases). As DNA, the CDR3 is TGTGCCAGCAGCCAAGACCCTCCCGGGAGTGGGACAGATACGCAGTATTTT. The encoded protein is CASSQDPPGSGTDTQYF.